This TCR beta chain was documented in a study of monozygotic twins with inflammatory bowel disease. Study-wide results and limits: Fewer shared clonotypes with others were found in IBD patients than in healthy twins, especially with disease activity.

For every TCR library, roughly 3,700 ng of total RNA was used. TCRdb re-called the 5' RACE reads, yielding one record per CDR3 amino acid sequence without DNA. Its clone listing holds under 200,000 distinct CDR3 sequences. Sampling involved one blood draw (about 2.6 ml) for every donor. The germline V gene has CDR1 SEHNR and CDR2 FQNEAQ (reference sequence). The CDR3 covers 13 residues. Comments on this clonotype: Its antigen is not identified.

The genes are TRBV7-9 and TRBJ1-1; TCRdb's assignment of TRBD1 cannot be checked, as there is no DNA. Sequenced input: blood. This sequence was found in a human donor with ulcerative colitis or Crohn's disease, or a healthy co-twin of an affected twin (not recorded which). CDR3 region: CASSPGTPGEAFF. Full variable domain (outside the CDR3, taken from reference TRBV7-9 and TRBJ1-1): DTGVSQNPRHKITKRGQNVTFRCDPISEHNRLYWYRQTLGQGPEFLTYFQNEAQLEKSRLLSDRFSAERPKGSFSTLEIQRTEQGDSAMYLCASSPGTPGEAFFGQGTRLTVV.